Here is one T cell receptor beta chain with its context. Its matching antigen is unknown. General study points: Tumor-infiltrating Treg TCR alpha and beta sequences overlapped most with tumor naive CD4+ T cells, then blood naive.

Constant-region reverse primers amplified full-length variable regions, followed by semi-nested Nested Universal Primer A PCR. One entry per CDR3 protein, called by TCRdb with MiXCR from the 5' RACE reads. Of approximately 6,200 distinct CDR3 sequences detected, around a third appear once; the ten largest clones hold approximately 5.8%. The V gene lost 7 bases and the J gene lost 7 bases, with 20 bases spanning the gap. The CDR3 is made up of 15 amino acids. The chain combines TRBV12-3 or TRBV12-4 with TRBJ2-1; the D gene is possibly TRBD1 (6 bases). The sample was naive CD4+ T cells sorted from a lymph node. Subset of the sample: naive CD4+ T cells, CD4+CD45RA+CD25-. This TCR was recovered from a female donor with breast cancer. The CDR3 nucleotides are TGTGCCAGCACCGAGAGGGGGATTCTAAGGAATGAGCAGTTCTTC. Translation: CASTERGILRNEQFF.